These T cell receptor beta chains were read from a single sample in a study of blood T cell repertoires in COVID-19. Method: immunoSEQ multiplex PCR; TCRdb's copy keeps in-frame clones and lacks some. The data show 320,000 or so clones, roughly 90% seen once. The sequenced sample was PBMCs or T cells enriched from blood (not recorded which). These receptors originate from a woman aged 25 to 45 who had recovered from COVID-19. The CDR3 runs from the conserved cysteine through the conserved F or W. The D gene is left open where the match is weak. Clone size is not always given. Where it is, it says once, few, many or a class for expanded clones.

NA	once	TRBV5-4	TRBJ2-7	CASSLLSYEQYF	TGTGCCAGCAGCTTGCTTAGCTACGAGCAGTACTTC
NA	NA	TRBV10-3	TRBJ2-2	CAISESGLSGELFF	TGTGCCATCAGTGAGTCCGGTTTATCTGGGGAGCTGTTTTTT
NA	NA	TRBV6-1	TRBJ2-7	CASSETSSFSYEQYF	TGTGCCAGCAGTGAAACATCTAGCTTCTCCTACGAGCAGTACTTC
NA	NA	TRBV9	TRBJ2-1	CASSVDGRANNEQFF	TGTGCCAGCAGCGTAGACGGGCGGGCCAACAATGAGCAGTTCTTC
TRBD1	NA	TRBV11-2	TRBJ1-6	CASSLAPGGYSPLHF	TGTGCCAGCAGCTTAGCCCCAGGGGGGTATTCACCCCTCCACTTT
TRBD1	NA	TRBV28	TRBJ1-5	CASSLWGGQGHDQPQHF	TGTGCCAGCAGTTTATGGGGGGGACAGGGTCACGATCAGCCCCAGCATTTT
NA	NA	TRBV7-6	TRBJ2-2	CASSLGAGDTGELFF	TGTGCCAGCAGCTTAGGGGCAGGGGACACCGGGGAGCTGTTTTTT
TRBD2	NA	TRBV2	TRBJ2-7	CASSVLSGGAGEQYF	TGTGCCAGCAGTGTTTTAAGCGGGGGGGCAGGCGAGCAGTACTTC
NA	NA	TRBV19	TRBJ1-5	CASSIDLGGLSGNQPQHF	TGTGCCAGTAGTATAGATCTCGGCGGACTTTCGGGGAATCAGCCCCAGCATTTT
TRBD2	few	TRBV11-2	TRBJ2-7	CASSLGLAGREQYF	TGTGCCAGCAGCTTAGGACTAGCGGGGCGCGAGCAGTACTTC
NA	NA	TRBV3-1/TRBV3-2	TRBJ1-1	CASSQGGANTEAFF	TGTGCCAGCAGCCAGGGCGGGGCGAACACTGAAGCTTTCTTT
NA	NA	TRBV2	TRBJ2-1	CASGLGGDKQFF	TGTGCCAGCGGCCTCGGTGGGGACAAGCAGTTCTTC
NA	NA	TRBV28	TRBJ2-1	CASTVRGEIYNEQFF	TGTGCCAGCACCGTCAGGGGGGAAATCTACAATGAGCAGTTCTTC
NA	NA	TRBV9	TRBJ2-1	CASSVGPNEQFF	TGTGCCAGCAGCGTAGGGCCCAATGAGCAGTTCTTC
TRBD1	NA	TRBV5-1	TRBJ2-1	CASSLGRGNYNEQFF	TGCGCCAGCAGCTTGGGCAGGGGGAATTACAATGAGCAGTTCTTC
NA	NA	TRBV29-1	TRBJ1-1	CSVEGGRGSTEAFF	TGCAGCGTTGAAGGTGGAAGGGGAAGCACTGAAGCTTTCTTT
NA	NA	TRBV6-6	TRBJ2-1	CASSNRNEQFF	TGTGCCAGCAGTAATCGCAATGAGCAGTTCTTC
NA	NA	TRBV5-5	TRBJ1-1	CASSQEGGSTEAFF	TGTGCCAGCAGCCAGGAAGGGGGAAGCACTGAAGCTTTCTTT
TRBD1	NA	TRBV6-5	TRBJ1-2	CASSDRDRTLYGYTF	TGTGCCAGCAGCGACAGGGACAGGACCCTCTATGGCTACACCTTC
NA	NA	TRBV28	TRBJ2-1	CASSFIGTLLRGYNEQFF	TGTGCCAGCAGTTTCATCGGGACCCTCCTCCGGGGGTACAATGAGCAGTTCTTC
NA	NA	TRBV28	TRBJ1-6	CASSVPGEVVGSPLHF	TGTGCCAGCAGTGTACCCGGGGAGGTGGTCGGTTCACCCCTCCACTTT
TRBD1	NA	TRBV7-8	TRBJ1-2	CASSLFDRGGGYTF	TGTGCCAGCAGCTTATTCGACAGGGGCGGCGGCTACACCTTC
NA	NA	TRBV18	TRBJ2-7	CASSPGTHNYEQYF	TGTGCCAGCTCACCCGGGACACACAATTACGAGCAGTACTTC
NA	once	TRBV15	TRBJ1-1	CATGQPNTEAFF	TGTGCCACGGGACAACCGAACACTGAAGCTTTCTTT
NA	NA	TRBV10-3	TRBJ1-1	CAISDEGNTEAFF	TGTGCCATCAGTGACGAGGGGAACACTGAAGCTTTCTTT
NA	NA	TRBV7-8	TRBJ1-4	CASSDRSNEKLFF	TGTGCCAGCAGCGACAGGTCAAATGAAAAACTGTTTTTT
NA	NA	TRBV5-4	TRBJ2-5	CASSLAGPGIQETQYF	TGTGCCAGCAGCTTGGCTGGGCCGGGGATCCAAGAGACCCAGTACTTC
NA	NA	TRBV27	TRBJ2-2	CASRKGGGELFF	TGTGCCAGCAGGAAGGGAGGCGGGGAGCTGTTTTTT
TRBD1	NA	TRBV4-1	TRBJ2-2	CASSHVTGGDTGELFF	TGCGCCAGCAGCCATGTGACAGGGGGCGATACCGGGGAGCTGTTTTTT
TRBD2	once	TRBV4-1	TRBJ2-3	CASSQDRGLAGGRDTQYF	TGCGCCAGCAGCCAAGATCGGGGACTAGCGGGGGGGCGGGATACGCAGTATTTT
TRBD1	once	TRBV25-1	TRBJ1-2	CASSEFGTGGSVYGYTF	TGTGCCAGCAGTGAATTTGGGACAGGGGGCTCCGTCTATGGCTACACCTTC
NA	NA	TRBV30	TRBJ1-4	CASTKTGLTNEKLFF	TGTGCCTCCACGAAAACAGGGTTAACTAATGAAAAACTGTTTTTT
TRBD1	NA	TRBV12-3/TRBV12-4	TRBJ1-1	CASSLRQGAEAFF	TGTGCCAGCAGCCTCCGACAGGGGGCTGAAGCTTTCTTT
TRBD1	NA	TRBV18	TRBJ1-2	CASSPTGDNYGYTF	TGTGCCAGCTCCCCGACAGGGGACAACTATGGCTACACCTTC
NA	once	TRBV30	TRBJ2-2	CAWSGRGRTNTGELFF	TGTGCCTGGAGTGGTAGAGGGCGAACGAACACCGGGGAGCTGTTTTTT
NA	NA	TRBV2	TRBJ2-1	CASSERAPSYNEQFF	TGTGCCAGCAGTGAAAGAGCGCCTTCCTACAATGAGCAGTTCTTC
NA	NA	TRBV24-1	TRBJ2-3	CATSGAAPIPTDTQYF	TGTGCCACCAGTGGAGCGGCCCCCATACCTACAGATACGCAGTATTTT
TRBD2	NA	TRBV24-1	TRBJ2-2	CATSDPPGAGDTGELFF	TGTGCCACCAGTGACCCCCCCGGGGCGGGGGACACCGGGGAGCTGTTTTTT
NA	once	TRBV2	TRBJ2-1	CASCRVSSYNEQFF	TGTGCCAGCTGCCGAGTGAGCTCCTACAATGAGCAGTTCTTC
NA	many	TRBV28	TRBJ1-2	CASSSRQYYYGYTF	TGTGCCAGCAGCAGCAGACAGTACTACTATGGCTACACCTTC
NA	NA	TRBV12-5	TRBJ2-7	CASGLVRKRAPYEQYF	TGTGCTAGTGGTTTGGTAAGGAAGAGGGCCCCCTACGAGCAGTACTTC
NA	once	TRBV15	TRBJ1-5	CATSRDPSGPQHF	TGTGCCACCAGCAGAGATCCATCGGGGCCCCAGCATTTT
NA	NA	TRBV13	TRBJ2-7	CASSATGTRKEQYF	TGTGCCAGCAGCGCAACCGGGACACGGAAAGAGCAGTACTTC
NA	once	TRBV27	TRBJ1-1	CASSKSQVMNTEAFF	TGTGCCAGCAGTAAATCACAGGTAATGAACACTGAAGCTTTCTTT
TRBD1	NA	TRBV6-1	TRBJ1-6	CASSEQPTTGGSGSPLHF	TGTGCCAGCAGTGAACAGCCTACCACAGGGGGCTCTGGTTCACCCCTCCACTTT
NA	NA	TRBV3-1/TRBV3-2	TRBJ1-3	CASSQGTDYSGNTIYF	TGTGCCAGCAGCCAAGGGACGGACTACTCTGGAAACACCATATATTTT
NA	once	TRBV14	TRBJ2-1	CASSPAVLGVINEQFF	TGTGCCAGCAGCCCAGCGGTACTGGGCGTCATCAATGAGCAGTTCTTC
NA	NA	TRBV9	TRBJ1-2	CASSVGEIGGYGYTF	TGTGCCAGCAGCGTAGGAGAGATAGGGGGATATGGCTACACCTTC
TRBD2	NA	TRBV2	TRBJ2-1	CASSPGGGVDNEQFF	TGTGCCAGCAGTCCGGGCGGGGGGGTCGACAATGAGCAGTTCTTC
TRBD2	NA	TRBV5-4	TRBJ2-3	CASSAPGGASTDTQYF	TGTGCCAGCAGCGCCCCGGGGGGAGCTAGCACAGATACGCAGTATTTT
NA	once	TRBV7-8	TRBJ2-7	CASSFSELATYEQYF	TGTGCCAGCAGCTTCTCGGAACTTGCGACTTACGAGCAGTACTTC